The next 20 T cell receptor beta chains were all read from a single sample in a study of STAT5B mutations in CD4+ large granular lymphocyte leukemia. Assay: immunoSEQ multiplex PCR; the TCRdb copy retains only in-frame clones and omits some. Here the sample spans more than 25,000 clones, about three quarters being singletons. Sequencing was done on a sample of CD4+ T cells from blood buffy coats. The receptors were sampled from a human donor in good health.

The J gene is TRBJ2-1, the V gene TRBV7-6; possibly TRBD2 for D (6 bases). CDR1 is SGHVS, CDR2 FNYEAQ, per germline. The CDR3 runs to 12 residues. V lost 5 bases to trimming and J lost 12 bases, with 14 bases between them. The CDR3 region is CASSEVAAAQFF. CDR3 in DNA: TGTGCCAGCAGCGAAGTAGCGGCGGCGCAGTTCTTC.

This sequence joins TRBV11-2 and TRBJ2-5; 8 nucleotides match TRBD1. The CDR3 is made up of 16 amino acids. Germline-derived CDR1 and CDR2 are SGHAT and FQNNGV. V shed 5 bases and J 5 bases; nucleotides not matched to a gene: 13. As DNA, the CDR3 is TGTGCCAGCAGCGCCCTTCGGACAGGGAGGAATGAGACCCAGTACTTC. Residues: CASSALRTGRNETQYF. The variable domain in full, with the rest retrieved from reference TRBV11-2 and TRBJ2-5, is EAGVAQSPRYKIIEKRQSVAFWCNPISGHATLYWYQQILGQGPKLLIQFQNNGVVDDSQLPKDRFSAERLKGVDSTLKIQPAKLEDSAVYLCASSALRTGRNETQYFGPGTRLLVL.

The chain has TRBV7-9 and TRBJ2-1, with D possibly TRBD1 on 5 matching bases. CDR1 and CDR2 (germline): SEHNR, FQNEAQ (reference sequence). The length of the CDR3 is 14 residues. The germline V and J ends were trimmed by 1 base and 5 bases, with 9 bases remaining between them. CDR3 in DNA: TGTGCCAGCAGCTTAGGGGGCTGGGACAATGAGCAGTTCTTC. Protein: CASSLGGWDNEQFF.

The chain has TRBV2 and TRBJ2-5; 7 bases agree with TRBD2. This CDR3 is built from 14 residues. Looked up from germline, CDR1 is SNHLY and CDR2 is FYNNEI. Unmatched junction bases numbered 4, after V lost 4 bases and J lost 2 bases. DNA for the CDR3: TGTGCCAGCAGTGTTGGAGCGGGGCAAGAGACCCAGTACTTC. Translating it yields CASSVGAGQETQYF.

The chain combines TRBV18 with TRBJ2-2; TRBD1 matches 7 bases. The CDR3 extends over 13 amino acids. V lost 3 bases to trimming and J lost 6 bases; unmatched junction nucleotides: 1. Germline CDR1 is KGHSH and CDR2 is LQKENI. CDR3 DNA: TGTGCCAGCTCACCCGACAGGGCCGGGGAGCTGTTTTTT. Protein product: CASSPDRAGELFF.

The rearrangement links TRBV29-1 to TRBJ2-1; weak D call: TRBD1 (5 bases). V dropped 7 bases and J dropped 4 bases, with 17 bases sitting between them. The CDR3 sequence is 14 residues long. In germline, CDR1 is SQVTM, CDR2 ANQGSEA. CDR3 loop: CSATPSGHYNEQFF. In DNA, the CDR3 is TGCAGCGCGACCCCGTCCGGACATTACAATGAGCAGTTCTTC.

V and J are TRBV18 and TRBJ1-4; D possibly corresponds to TRBD1 (5 bases). Per germline, CDR1 KGHSH and CDR2 LQKENI. With 2 bases removed from V and 0 bases from J, the gap between germline ends came to 7 bases. The CDR3 runs 15 residues. CDR3 in amino acids: CASSPGGATNEKLFF. The CDR3 DNA is TGTGCCAGCTCACCAGGGGGAGCAACTAATGAAAAACTGTTTTTT.

This clone was counted between two and nine times. The gene calls are TRBV7-2 and TRBJ2-1, with D possibly being TRBD1 (6 bases). CDR3 length: 16 residues. Germline V gene data show CDR1 as SGHTA and CDR2 as FQGNSA. V lost 5 bases to trimming and J lost 6 bases, with 20 bases between them. The CDR3 here is CASSPEATGSANEQFF. The CDR3 region has the DNA TGTGCCAGCAGCCCGGAGGCCACAGGGTCGGCCAATGAGCAGTTCTTC.

The chain has TRBV4-1 and TRBJ2-7; tentatively, D is TRBD2 (5 bases). Per germline, CDR1 MGHRA and CDR2 YSYEKL. This CDR3 comprises 15 residues. The V end was cut by 1 base, the J end by 4 bases, with 14 bases between. CDR3 protein: CASSQGQGGLYEQYF. CDR3 bases: TGCGCCAGCAGCCAAGGTCAAGGAGGTCTTTACGAGCAGTACTTC.

The chain couples TRBV28 to TRBJ2-1; TRBD2 agrees at 9 bases. This CDR3 has 15 amino acids. After removal of 5 bases from V and 5 bases from J, the junction contained 7 bases not matched to a gene. The germline gives CDR1 MDHEN, CDR2 SYDVKM. CDR3 amino acids: CASSAASGANNEQFF. The CDR3 DNA reads TGTGCCAGCAGTGCGGCTAGCGGGGCCAACAATGAGCAGTTCTTC.

The chain couples TRBV5-8 to TRBJ1-4; D not resolved. The CDR3 consists of 13 residues. CDR1 SGHTS and CDR2 YDEGEE come from the germline V gene. Trimming pared 4 bases from V and 7 bases from J, leaving 11 bases between. The CDR3 reads CASSPRGIEKLFF. CDR3 coding DNA: TGTGCCAGCAGCCCCCGGGGAATTGAAAAACTGTTTTTT.

The rearrangement uses TRBV2 and TRBJ2-7, with 7 nucleotides matching TRBD1. V lost 1 base to trimming and J lost 0 bases; unmatched junction nucleotides: 9. This CDR3 contains 17 residues. Germline CDR1 reads SNHLY; CDR2 reads FYNNEI. The CDR3 nucleotides are TGTGCCAGCAGTGAAGTCAGGGGGACGGGGAGCTCCTACGAGCAGTACGTC. It translates to CASSEVRGTGSSYEQYV.

This sequence joins TRBV9 and TRBJ1-2, with 9 positions matching TRBD1. Trimming cost V 0 bases and J 8 bases; bases outside gene matches: 8. This CDR3 is 15 amino acids long. The germline V gene has CDR1 SGDLS and CDR2 YYNGEE. Written as DNA, the CDR3 is TGTGCCAGCAGCGTAGCGCTAACAGGGGGCGCGGGCTACACCTTC. The encoded protein is CASSVALTGGAGYTF.

The V call is TRBV27, the J call TRBJ1-2; 7 nucleotides align to TRBD1. This CDR3 has 13 residues. The germline CDR1 and CDR2 sequences are MNHEY and SMNVEV (reference sequence). The J segment lost 5 bases and the V segment lost 2 bases, leaving 2 bases of the junction unmatched. The CDR3 DNA follows: TGTGCCAGCAGTTTAACAGGGGAGTATGGCTACACCTTC. Its translation is CASSLTGEYGYTF.

In this sample, this clone turned up a few times. This rearrangement joins TRBV21-1 to TRBJ2-6. TRBV21-1 is a pseudogene segment. This CDR3 is 14 amino acids long. CDR3 residues: CARHEGLGANVLTF. The CDR3 DNA follows: TGTGCCAGACATGAGGGGCTTGGGGCCAACGTCCTGACTTTC.

The J gene is TRBJ2-3, the V gene TRBV10-3; tentatively, D is TRBD2 (5 bases). Germline CDR1 reads ENHRY; CDR2 reads SYGVKD. The CDR3 totals 14 residues. CDR3 DNA: TGTGCAACCGCGGGCAGTCAGGACACAGATACGCAGTATTTT. This sequence encodes CATAGSQDTDTQYF.

The chain carries TRBV28 and TRBJ1-4; a weak D match, TRBD1 (5 bases). The CDR3 runs to 17 residues. Germline CDR1 reads MDHEN; CDR2 reads SYDVKM. With 3 bases removed from V and 0 bases from J, the gap between germline ends came to 14 bases. CDR3 in DNA: TGTGCCAGCAGTTTTTCGGGGGTGAAGGCAACTAATGAAAAACTGTTTTTT. Its protein product is CASSFSGVKATNEKLFF.

The chain links TRBV28 to TRBJ1-2; 7 bases align to TRBD1. Trimming at V came to 3 bases and at J to 3 bases, leaving 1 base not matched to a gene. Germline V gives CDR1 MDHEN, CDR2 SYDVKM. This CDR3 has 13 amino acids. The CDR3 DNA is TGTGCCAGCAGTTTGGGACAGCACTATGGCTACACCTTC. Its translation is CASSLGQHYGYTF.

There are a few counts of this clone. V and J are TRBV30 and TRBJ2-1, with 7 bases identical to TRBD2. Germline CDR1 is GTSNPN and CDR2 is SVGIG (reference sequence). This CDR3 comprises 14 residues. V shed 1 base, J shed 5 bases, and the junction held 5 bases outside the gene matches. In DNA, the CDR3 is TGTGCCTGGAGTGCAGGACTAGGTGACAATGAGCAGTTCTTC. It codes for CAWSAGLGDNEQFF.

The rearrangement uses TRBV7-2 and TRBJ2-1; tentative D call: TRBD2 (5 bases). Between the trimmed V and J ends, which lost 7 bases and 5 bases, there was a span of 15 bases. The CDR3 runs 14 residues. Germline CDR1 is SGHTA and CDR2 is FQGNSA. The CDR3 region has the DNA TGTGCCAGCATCATCAGCGGCGGCCACAATGAGCAGTTCTTC. It yields the protein CASIISGGHNEQFF.